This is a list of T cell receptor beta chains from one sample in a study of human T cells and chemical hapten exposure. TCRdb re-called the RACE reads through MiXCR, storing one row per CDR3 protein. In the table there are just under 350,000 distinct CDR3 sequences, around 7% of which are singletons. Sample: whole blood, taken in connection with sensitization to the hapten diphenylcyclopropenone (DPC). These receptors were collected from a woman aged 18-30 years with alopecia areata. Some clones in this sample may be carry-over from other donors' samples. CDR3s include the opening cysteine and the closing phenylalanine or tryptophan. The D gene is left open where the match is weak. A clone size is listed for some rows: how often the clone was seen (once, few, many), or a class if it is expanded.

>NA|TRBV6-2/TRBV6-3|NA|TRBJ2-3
CASRSPRDRPRDTQYF
TGTGCCAGTCGGTCACCCCGGGACCGACCCAGAGATACGCAGTATTTT
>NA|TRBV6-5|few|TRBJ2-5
CASNPRTAEKETQYF
TGTGCCAGCAATCCTAGGACAGCCGAGAAAGAGACCCAGTACTTC
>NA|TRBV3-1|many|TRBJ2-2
CASSPDQGGTGELFF
TGTGCCAGCAGCCCCGATCAAGGGGGCACCGGGGAGCTGTTTTTT
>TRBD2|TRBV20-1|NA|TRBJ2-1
CSARGSGGPREQFF
TGCAGTGCTAGGGGTAGCGGGGGCCCCAGGGAGCAGTTCTTC
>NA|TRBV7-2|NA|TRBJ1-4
CASSLRFMVGRNEKLFF
TGTGCCAGCAGCTTAAGGTTTATGGTGGGAAGAAACGAAAAACTGTTTTTT
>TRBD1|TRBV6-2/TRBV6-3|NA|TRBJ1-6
CASSSGQALLNSPLHF
TGTGCCAGCAGTTCAGGACAGGCCTTGCTTAATTCACCCCTCCACTTT
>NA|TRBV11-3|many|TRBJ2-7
CASSLGGRGLYEQYF
TGTGCCAGCAGCTTAGGGGGACGGGGGCTCTACGAGCAGTACTTC
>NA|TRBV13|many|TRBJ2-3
CASSSNRDSTDTQYF
TGTGCCAGCAGCTCCAATCGGGACTCCACAGATACGCAGTATTTT
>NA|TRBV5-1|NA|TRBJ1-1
CASSLVVTNTEAFF
TGCGCCAGCAGCTTGGTCGTTACGAACACTGAAGCTTTCTTT
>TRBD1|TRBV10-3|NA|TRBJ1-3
CAIRPTGQENTIYF
TGTGCCATCAGGCCTACGGGACAGGAGAACACCATATATTTT
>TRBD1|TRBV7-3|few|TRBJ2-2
CASSLLGRGSTGELFF
TGTGCCAGCAGCTTATTGGGCAGGGGGAGCACCGGGGAGCTGTTTTTT
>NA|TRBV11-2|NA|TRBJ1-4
CASSLRGGQGGEKLFF
TGTGCCAGCAGCTTAAGGGGGGGGCAGGGTGGCGAAAAACTGTTTTTT
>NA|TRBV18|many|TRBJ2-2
CASSPRQVNGELFF
TGTGCCAGCTCACCACGACAGGTCAACGGGGAGCTGTTTTTT
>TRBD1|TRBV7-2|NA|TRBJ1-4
CASSFISGGGEKLFF
TGTGCCAGCAGCTTTATTTCAGGGGGCGGTGAAAAACTGTTTTTT
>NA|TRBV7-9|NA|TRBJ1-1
CASSLVLSLGTEAFF
TGTGCCAGCAGCTTAGTCCTTTCATTAGGCACTGAAGCTTTCTTT
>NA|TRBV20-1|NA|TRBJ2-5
CSARTDKETQYF
TGCAGTGCTAGGACAGATAAAGAGACCCAGTACTTC
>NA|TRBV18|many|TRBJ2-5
CASSPTAGQETQYF
TGTGCCAGCTCACCGACGGCGGGCCAAGAGACCCAGTACTTC
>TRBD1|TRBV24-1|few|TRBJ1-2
CATSDPGQTHGYTF
TGTGCCACCAGTGATCCGGGACAGACCCATGGCTACACCTTC
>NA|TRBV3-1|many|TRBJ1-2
CASSQTSTYYTF
TGTGCCAGCAGTCAAACCTCGACTTACTACACCTTC